These 7 T cell receptor beta chains came from one sample sequenced in a study of blood T cell repertoires in COVID-19. This table comes from immunoSEQ multiplex PCR, and its TCRdb copy is limited to in-frame clones, with some not included. The sample has under 350,000 clones; 90% are singletons. Sequenced input: PBMCs or T cells enriched from blood (not recorded which). The receptors were sampled from a man in his sixties who had recovered from COVID-19.

The chain combines TRBV15 with TRBJ2-1; 12 bases map to TRBD2. From germline, CDR1 is LNHNV and CDR2 YYDKDF (reference sequence). Trimming at V came to 6 bases and at J to 6 bases, leaving 9 bases not matched to a gene. There are 16 residues in the CDR3. The CDR3, as DNA: TGTGCCACCAGTACGGATACTAGCGGGAGGCTCAATGAGCAGTTCTTC. Translating gives CATSTDTSGRLNEQFF.

The chain uses TRBV6-2 or TRBV6-3 and TRBJ2-3, with TRBD2 matching 10 bases. The V gene end was trimmed by 0 bases and the J gene end by 2 bases; junction bases not matched to a gene: 5. The V gene's germline CDR1 is MNHEY and CDR2 SVGEGT. The CDR3 runs to 17 residues. The CDR3 region has the DNA TGTGCCAGCAGTTACTCCGTAGCGGGGGGTTCCACAGATACGCAGTATTTT. Protein: CASSYSVAGGSTDTQYF.

On this clone itself: At one end the junction does not follow the germline gene, possibly because of a read error. J is TRBJ2-1 and V is TRBV7-7; no reliable D call. CDR1 SSHAT and CDR2 FNYEAQ come from the germline V gene (reference sequence). The CDR3 is made up of 15 amino acids. The CDR3 nucleotides read TGTGCTAGCAGCTTAGTTAGATTCCCCGGCAATGAGCAGTTCTTC. Its translation is CASSLVRFPGNEQFF.

The V and J genes are TRBV18 and TRBJ1-1; D may be TRBD1 (6 bases). The CDR3 spans 15 residues. The germline gives CDR1 KGHSH, CDR2 LQKENI. Trimming removed 6 bases from V and 1 base from J, with 15 bases in between. CDR3 in amino acids: CASSRPDRPNTEAFF. The DNA of the CDR3 is TGTGCCAGCTCCCGTCCCGACAGGCCGAACACTGAAGCTTTCTTT.

The chain's CDR3 is CAWNRMSSGNTIYF. Written as DNA, the CDR3 is TGTGCCTGGAACAGAATGAGCTCTGGAAACACCATATATTTT. The genes are TRBV30 and TRBJ1-3; D call uncertain. The V and J ends lost 4 bases and 0 bases respectively, with 10 bases between them. Germline CDR1 GTSNPN, CDR2 SVGIG (reference sequence). The CDR3 loop spans 14 amino acids.

This chain connects TRBV7-6 to TRBJ2-1; possibly TRBD1 for D (6 bases). The length of the CDR3 is 13 residues. Germline V gene lookup returns CDR1 SGHVS and CDR2 FNYEAQ. V dropped 5 bases and J dropped 4 bases, with 9 bases sitting between them. CDR3 region: CASSGQTYNEQFF. For the CDR3, the DNA is TGTGCCAGCAGCGGACAGACTTACAATGAGCAGTTCTTC.

The chain employs TRBV6-1 and TRBJ1-1, with a weak D call TRBD1 (6 bases). Trimming took off 1 base at V and 3 bases at J, with 18 bases between the two ends. The length of the CDR3 is 17 residues. Germline V CDR1 and CDR2: MNHNS, SASEGT. CDR3 coding DNA: TGTGCCAGCAGTGAAGGGCAGGGTCTGGGGGCGGACACTGAAGCTTTCTTT. Translating gives CASSEGQGLGADTEAFF.